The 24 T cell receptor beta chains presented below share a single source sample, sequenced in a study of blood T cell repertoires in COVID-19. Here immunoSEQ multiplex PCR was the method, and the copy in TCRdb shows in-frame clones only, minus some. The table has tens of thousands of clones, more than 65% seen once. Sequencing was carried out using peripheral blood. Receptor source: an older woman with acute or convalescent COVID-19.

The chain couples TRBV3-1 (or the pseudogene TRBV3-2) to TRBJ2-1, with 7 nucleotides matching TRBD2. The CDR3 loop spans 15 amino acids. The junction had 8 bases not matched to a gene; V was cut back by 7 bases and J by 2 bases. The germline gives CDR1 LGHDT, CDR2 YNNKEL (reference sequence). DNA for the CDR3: TGTGCCAGCACCTATGCGGGGGTTGCCTACAATGAGCAGTTCTTC. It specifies CASTYAGVAYNEQFF.

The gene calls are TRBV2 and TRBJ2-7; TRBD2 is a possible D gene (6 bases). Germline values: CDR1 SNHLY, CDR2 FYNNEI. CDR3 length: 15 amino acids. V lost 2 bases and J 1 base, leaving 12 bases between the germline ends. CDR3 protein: CASSESGGSSYEQYF. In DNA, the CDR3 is TGTGCCAGCAGTGAAAGTGGGGGGTCTTCCTACGAGCAGTACTTC.

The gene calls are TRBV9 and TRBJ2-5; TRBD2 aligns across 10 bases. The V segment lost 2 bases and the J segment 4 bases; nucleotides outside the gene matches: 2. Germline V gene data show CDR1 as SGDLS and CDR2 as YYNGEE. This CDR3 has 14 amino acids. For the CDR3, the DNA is TGTGCCAGCAGCGTTAGCGGGGGGCTAGAGACCCAGTACTTC. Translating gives CASSVSGGLETQYF.

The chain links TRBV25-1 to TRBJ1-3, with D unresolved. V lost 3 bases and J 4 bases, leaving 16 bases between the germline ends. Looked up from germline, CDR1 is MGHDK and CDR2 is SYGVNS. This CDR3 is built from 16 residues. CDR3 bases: TGTGCCAGCAGTGACTCAACCCACTATCCGGGAAACACCATATATTTT. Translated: CASSDSTHYPGNTIYF.

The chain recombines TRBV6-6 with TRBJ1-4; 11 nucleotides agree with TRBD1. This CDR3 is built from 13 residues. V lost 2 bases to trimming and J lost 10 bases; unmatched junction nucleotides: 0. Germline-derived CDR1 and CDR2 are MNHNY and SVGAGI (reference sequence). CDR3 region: CASSYGTGGKLFF. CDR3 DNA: TGTGCCAGCAGTTACGGGACAGGGGGAAAACTGTTTTTT.

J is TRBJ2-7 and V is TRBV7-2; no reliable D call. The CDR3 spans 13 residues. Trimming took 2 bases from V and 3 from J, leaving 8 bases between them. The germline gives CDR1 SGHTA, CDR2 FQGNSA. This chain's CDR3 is CASSLPVLYEQYF. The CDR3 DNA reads TGTGCCAGCAGCTTACCTGTTCTCTACGAGCAGTACTTC.

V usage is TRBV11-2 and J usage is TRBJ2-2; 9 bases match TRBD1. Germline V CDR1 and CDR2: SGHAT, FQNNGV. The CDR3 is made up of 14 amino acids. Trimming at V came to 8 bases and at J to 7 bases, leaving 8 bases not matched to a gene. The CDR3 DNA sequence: TGTGCCAGCTCCAAACAGGGGGCAGGCGGGGAGCTGTTTTTT. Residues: CASSKQGAGGELFF.

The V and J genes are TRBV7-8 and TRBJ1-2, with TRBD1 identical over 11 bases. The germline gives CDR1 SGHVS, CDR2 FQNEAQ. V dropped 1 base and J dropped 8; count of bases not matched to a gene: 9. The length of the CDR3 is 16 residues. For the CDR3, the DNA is TGTGCCAGCAGCTTAGAAGGGGACAGGGGGGCTCGGGGCTACACCTTC. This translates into CASSLEGDRGARGYTF.

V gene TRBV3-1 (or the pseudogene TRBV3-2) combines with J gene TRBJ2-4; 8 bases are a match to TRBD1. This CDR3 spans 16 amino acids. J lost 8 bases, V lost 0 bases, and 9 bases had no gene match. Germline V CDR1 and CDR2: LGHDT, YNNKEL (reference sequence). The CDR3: CASSQDRMNRGDIQYF. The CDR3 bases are TGTGCCAGCAGCCAAGATAGGATGAACAGGGGGGACATTCAGTACTTC.

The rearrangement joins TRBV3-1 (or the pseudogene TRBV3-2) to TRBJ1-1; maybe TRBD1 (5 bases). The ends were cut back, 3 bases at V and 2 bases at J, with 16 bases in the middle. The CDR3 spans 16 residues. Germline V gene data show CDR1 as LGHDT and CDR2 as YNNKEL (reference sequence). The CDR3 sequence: CASSQPLLGRNTEAFF. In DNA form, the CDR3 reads TGTGCCAGCAGCCAGCCTCTTCTGGGGCGCAACACTGAAGCTTTCTTT.

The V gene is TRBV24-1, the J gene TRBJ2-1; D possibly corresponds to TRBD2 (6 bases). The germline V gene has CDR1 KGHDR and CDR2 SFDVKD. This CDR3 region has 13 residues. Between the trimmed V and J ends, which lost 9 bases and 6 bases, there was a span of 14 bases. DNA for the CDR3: TGTGCCACCTCCCCCCCAGCGGGCAATGAGCAGTTCTTC. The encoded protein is CATSPPAGNEQFF.

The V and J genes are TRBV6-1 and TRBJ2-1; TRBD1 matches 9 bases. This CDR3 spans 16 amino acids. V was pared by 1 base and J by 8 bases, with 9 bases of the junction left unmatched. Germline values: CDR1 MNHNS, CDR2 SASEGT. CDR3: CASSEGGRQGDHEQFF. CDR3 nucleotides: TGTGCCAGCAGTGAAGGGGGGAGACAGGGGGATCATGAGCAGTTCTTC.

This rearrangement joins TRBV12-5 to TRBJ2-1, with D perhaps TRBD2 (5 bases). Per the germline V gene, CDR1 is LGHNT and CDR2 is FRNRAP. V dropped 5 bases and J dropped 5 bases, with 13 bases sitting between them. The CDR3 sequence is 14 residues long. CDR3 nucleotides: TGTGCTAGTGGTACCGGAGGACTGAACAATGAGCAGTTCTTC. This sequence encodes CASGTGGLNNEQFF.

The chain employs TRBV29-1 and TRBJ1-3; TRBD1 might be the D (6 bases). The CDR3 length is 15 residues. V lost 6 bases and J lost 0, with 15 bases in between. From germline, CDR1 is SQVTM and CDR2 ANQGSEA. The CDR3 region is CSVIQGDYSGNTIYF. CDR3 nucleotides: TGCAGCGTCATACAGGGCGATTACTCTGGAAACACCATATATTTT.

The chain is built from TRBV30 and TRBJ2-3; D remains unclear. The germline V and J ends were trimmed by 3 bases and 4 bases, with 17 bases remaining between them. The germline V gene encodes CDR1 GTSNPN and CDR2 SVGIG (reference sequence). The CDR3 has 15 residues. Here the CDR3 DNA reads TGTGCCTGGAGGTCAGCGAGGCTGACGTCAGATACGCAGTATTTT. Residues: CAWRSARLTSDTQYF.

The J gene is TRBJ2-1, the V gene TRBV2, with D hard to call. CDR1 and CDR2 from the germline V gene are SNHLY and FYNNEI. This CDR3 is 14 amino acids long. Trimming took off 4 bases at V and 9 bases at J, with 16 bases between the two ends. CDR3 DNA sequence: TGTGCCAGCAGTGGACTCGGTTCCTCCGTTGAGCAGTTCTTC. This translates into CASSGLGSSVEQFF.

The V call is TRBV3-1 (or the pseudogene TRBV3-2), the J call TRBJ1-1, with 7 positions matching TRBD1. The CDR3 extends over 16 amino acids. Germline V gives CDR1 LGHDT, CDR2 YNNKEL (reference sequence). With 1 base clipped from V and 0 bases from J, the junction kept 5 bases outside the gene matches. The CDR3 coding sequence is TGTGCCAGCAGCCAAGTTCTGACAGGGATGAACACTGAAGCTTTCTTT. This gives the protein CASSQVLTGMNTEAFF.

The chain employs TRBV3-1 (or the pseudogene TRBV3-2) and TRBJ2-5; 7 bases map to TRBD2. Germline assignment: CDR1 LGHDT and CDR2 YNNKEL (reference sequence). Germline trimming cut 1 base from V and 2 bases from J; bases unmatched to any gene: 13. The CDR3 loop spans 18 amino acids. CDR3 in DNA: TGTGCCAGCAGCCAAGGAGGGCTAGCGGAAACTTATCAAGAGACCCAGTACTTC. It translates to CASSQGGLAETYQETQYF.

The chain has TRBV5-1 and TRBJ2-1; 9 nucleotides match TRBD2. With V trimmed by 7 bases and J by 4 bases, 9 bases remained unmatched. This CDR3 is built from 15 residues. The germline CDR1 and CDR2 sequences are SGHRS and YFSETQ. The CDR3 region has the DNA TGCGCCAGCTCCGGGGCTAGCGGGGATTACAATGAGCAGTTCTTC. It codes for CASSGASGDYNEQFF.

CDR3 nucleotide sequence: TGTGCCAGCAGTAGTCAGGGTGCTTGGGGTAGTGGCTACACCTTC. It codes for CASSSQGAWGSGYTF. This rearrangement joins TRBV5-6 to TRBJ1-2, with D possibly being TRBD1 (5 bases). Between the trimmed V and J ends, which lost 5 bases and 7 bases, there was a span of 21 bases. Germline CDR1 and CDR2: SGHDT and YYEEEE. This CDR3 comprises 15 residues.

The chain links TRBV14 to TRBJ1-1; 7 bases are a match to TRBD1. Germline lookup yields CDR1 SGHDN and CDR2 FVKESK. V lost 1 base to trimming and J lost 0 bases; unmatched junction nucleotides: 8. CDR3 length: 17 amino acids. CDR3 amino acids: CASSQVGTVLMNTEAFF. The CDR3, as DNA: TGTGCCAGCAGCCAAGTGGGGACAGTACTAATGAACACTGAAGCTTTCTTT.

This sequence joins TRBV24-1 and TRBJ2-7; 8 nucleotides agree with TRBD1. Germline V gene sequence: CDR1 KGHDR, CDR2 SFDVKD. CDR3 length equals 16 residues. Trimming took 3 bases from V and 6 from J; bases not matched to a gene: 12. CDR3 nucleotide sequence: TGTGCCACCAGTGATAGCAGGGGGCCCCCGTTCCTCGAGCAGTACTTC. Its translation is CATSDSRGPPFLEQYF.

CDR3 region: CASLSQGAQGYYGYTF. The CDR3 coding sequence is TGTGCCAGCTTATCACAGGGGGCGCAGGGCTACTATGGCTACACCTTC. The genes are TRBV5-6 and TRBJ1-2, with TRBD1 identical over 9 bases. CDR3 size: 16 residues. J lost 3 bases, V lost 7 bases, and 13 bases had no gene match. The germline CDR1 and CDR2 sequences are SGHDT and YYEEEE. Complete variable domain (other parts from reference TRBV5-6 and TRBJ1-2): DAGVTQSPTHLIKTRGQQVTLRCSPKSGHDTVSWYQQALGQGPQFIFQYYEEEERQRGNFPDRFSGHQFPNYSSELNVNALLLGDSALYLCASLSQGAQGYYGYTFGSGTRLTVV.

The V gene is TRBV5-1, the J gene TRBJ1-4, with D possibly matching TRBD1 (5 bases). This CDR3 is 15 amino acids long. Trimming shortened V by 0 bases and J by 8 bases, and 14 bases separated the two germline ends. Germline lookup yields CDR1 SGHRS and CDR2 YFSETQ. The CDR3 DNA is TGCGCCAGCAGCTTGGTGGGGCGATCAGGAGAAAAACTGTTTTTT. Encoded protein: CASSLVGRSGEKLFF.